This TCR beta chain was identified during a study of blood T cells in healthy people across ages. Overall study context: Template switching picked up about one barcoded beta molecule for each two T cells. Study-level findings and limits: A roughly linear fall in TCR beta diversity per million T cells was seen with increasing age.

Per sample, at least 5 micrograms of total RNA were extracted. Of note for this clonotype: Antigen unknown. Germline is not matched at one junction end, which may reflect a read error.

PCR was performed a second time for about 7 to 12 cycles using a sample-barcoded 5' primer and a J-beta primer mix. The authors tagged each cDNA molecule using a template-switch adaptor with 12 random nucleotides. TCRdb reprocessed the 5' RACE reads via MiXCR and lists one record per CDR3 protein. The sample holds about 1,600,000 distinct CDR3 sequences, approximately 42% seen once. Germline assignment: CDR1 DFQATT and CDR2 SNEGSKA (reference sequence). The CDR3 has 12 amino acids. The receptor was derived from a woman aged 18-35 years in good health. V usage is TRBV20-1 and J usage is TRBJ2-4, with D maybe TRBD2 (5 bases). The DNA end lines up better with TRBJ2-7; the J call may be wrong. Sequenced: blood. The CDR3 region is CGARDRGYEQYF. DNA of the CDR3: TGCGGTGCTAGAGATCGGGGATACGAGCAGTACTTC.